This T cell receptor (beta chain) was sequenced during a study of blood T cell repertoires in COVID-19. Only in-frame clones appear in the TCRdb table, and some are missing; sequencing was by immunoSEQ multiplex PCR. The repertoire has hundreds of thousands of clones, 81% of them found once; the top ten carry approximately 8.7%. The germline CDR1 and CDR2 sequences are MNHEY and SVGAGI. Trimming left V 4 bases short and J 9 bases short, with 9 bases between. This CDR3 comprises 11 residues. The sequence derives from a woman older than 75 with acute or convalescent COVID-19. The sample consisted of peripheral blood. The chain carries TRBV6-5 and TRBJ2-5; unclear D gene. CDR3 region: CASSSTVSQYF. The CDR3 DNA reads TGTGCCAGCAGTTCCACTGTGTCCCAGTACTTC.